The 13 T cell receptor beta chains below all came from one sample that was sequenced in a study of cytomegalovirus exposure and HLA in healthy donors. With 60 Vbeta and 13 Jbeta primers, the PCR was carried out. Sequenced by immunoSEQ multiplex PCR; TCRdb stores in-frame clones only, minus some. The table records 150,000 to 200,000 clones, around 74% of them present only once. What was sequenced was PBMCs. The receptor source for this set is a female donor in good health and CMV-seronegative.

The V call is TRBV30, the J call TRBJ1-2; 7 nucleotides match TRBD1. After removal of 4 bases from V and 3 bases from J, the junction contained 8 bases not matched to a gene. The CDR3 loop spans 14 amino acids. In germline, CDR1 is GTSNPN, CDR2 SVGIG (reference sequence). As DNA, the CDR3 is TGTGCCTGGACTCCGGACAGGACTTACTATGGCTACACCTTC. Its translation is CAWTPDRTYYGYTF.

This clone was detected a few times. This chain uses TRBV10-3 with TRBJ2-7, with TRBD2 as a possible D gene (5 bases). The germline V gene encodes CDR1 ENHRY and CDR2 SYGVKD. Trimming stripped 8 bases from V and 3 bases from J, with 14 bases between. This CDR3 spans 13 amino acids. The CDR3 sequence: CAIGSTTNYEQYF. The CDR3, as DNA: TGTGCCATCGGCTCGACTACCAACTACGAGCAGTACTTC.

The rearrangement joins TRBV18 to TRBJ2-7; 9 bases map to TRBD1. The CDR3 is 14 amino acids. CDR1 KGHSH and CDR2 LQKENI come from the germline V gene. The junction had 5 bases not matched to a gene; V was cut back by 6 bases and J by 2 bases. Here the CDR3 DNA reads TGTGCCAGCTCCCTTAGACAGGGGGCCTACGAGCAGTACTTC. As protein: CASSLRQGAYEQYF.

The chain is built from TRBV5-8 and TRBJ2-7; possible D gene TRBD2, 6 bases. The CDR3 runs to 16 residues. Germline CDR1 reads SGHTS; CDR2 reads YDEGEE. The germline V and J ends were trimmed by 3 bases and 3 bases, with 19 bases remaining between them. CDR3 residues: CASSSGLRGGLYEQYF. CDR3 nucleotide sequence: TGTGCCAGCAGCTCAGGACTGCGGGGCGGACTCTACGAGCAGTACTTC.

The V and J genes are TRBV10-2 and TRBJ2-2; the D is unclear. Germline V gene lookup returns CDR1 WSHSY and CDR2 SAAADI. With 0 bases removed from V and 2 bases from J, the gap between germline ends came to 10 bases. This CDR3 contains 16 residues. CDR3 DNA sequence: TGCGCCAGCAGTGAGTCAGTGGCAGTTAACACCGGGGAGCTGTTTTTT. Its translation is CASSESVAVNTGELFF.

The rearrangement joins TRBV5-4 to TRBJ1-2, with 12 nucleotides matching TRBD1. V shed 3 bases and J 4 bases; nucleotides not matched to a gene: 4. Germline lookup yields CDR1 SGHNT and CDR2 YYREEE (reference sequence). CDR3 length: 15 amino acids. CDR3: CASSSGQGAGYGYTF. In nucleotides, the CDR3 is TGTGCCAGCAGCTCGGGACAGGGGGCAGGCTATGGCTACACCTTC. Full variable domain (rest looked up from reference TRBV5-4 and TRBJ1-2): ETGVTQSPTHLIKTRGQQVTLRCSSQSGHNTVSWYQQALGQGPQFIFQYYREEENGRGNFPPRFSGLQFPNYSSELNVNALELDDSALYLCASSSGQGAGYGYTFGSGTRLTVV.

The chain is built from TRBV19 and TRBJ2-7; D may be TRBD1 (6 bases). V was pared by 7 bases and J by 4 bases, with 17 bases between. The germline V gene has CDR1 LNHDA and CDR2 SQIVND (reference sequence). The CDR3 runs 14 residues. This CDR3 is CASTTTGSNYEQYF. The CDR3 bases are TGTGCCAGTACTACGACAGGATCTAATTACGAGCAGTACTTC.

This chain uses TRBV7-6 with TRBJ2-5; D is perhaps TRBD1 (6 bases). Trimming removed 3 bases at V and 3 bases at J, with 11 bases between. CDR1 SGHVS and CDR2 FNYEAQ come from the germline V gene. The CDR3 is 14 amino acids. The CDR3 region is CASSLGQIKETQYF. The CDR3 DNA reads TGTGCCAGCAGCTTGGGACAAATTAAAGAGACCCAGTACTTC.

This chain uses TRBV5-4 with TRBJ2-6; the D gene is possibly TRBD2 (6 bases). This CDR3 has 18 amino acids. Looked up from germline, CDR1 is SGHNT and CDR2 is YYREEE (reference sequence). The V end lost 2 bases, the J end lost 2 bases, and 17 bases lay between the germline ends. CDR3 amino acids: CASSLGWGVIAGANVLTF. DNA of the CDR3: TGTGCCAGCAGCTTAGGGTGGGGGGTGATCGCTGGGGCCAACGTCCTGACTTTC.

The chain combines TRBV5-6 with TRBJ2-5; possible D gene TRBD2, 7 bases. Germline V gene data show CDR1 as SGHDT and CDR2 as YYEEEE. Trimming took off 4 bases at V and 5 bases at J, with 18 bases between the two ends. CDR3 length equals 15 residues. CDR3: CASSKVGGLWETQYF. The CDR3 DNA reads TGTGCCAGCAGCAAGGTGGGGGGGCTGTGGGAGACCCAGTACTTC.

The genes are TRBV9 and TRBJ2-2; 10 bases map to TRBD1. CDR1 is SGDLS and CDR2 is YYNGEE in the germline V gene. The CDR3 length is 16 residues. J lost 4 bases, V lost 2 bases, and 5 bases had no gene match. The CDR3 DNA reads TGTGCCAGCAGCGTCATCCGGACAGGGGGCACCGGGGAGCTGTTTTTT. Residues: CASSVIRTGGTGELFF.

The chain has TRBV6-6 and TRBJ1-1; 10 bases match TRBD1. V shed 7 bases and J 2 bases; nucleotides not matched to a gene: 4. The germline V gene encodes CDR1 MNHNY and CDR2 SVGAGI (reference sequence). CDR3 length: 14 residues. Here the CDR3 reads CASISTGGNTEAFF. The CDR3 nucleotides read TGTGCCAGCATATCGACAGGGGGCAACACTGAAGCTTTCTTT.

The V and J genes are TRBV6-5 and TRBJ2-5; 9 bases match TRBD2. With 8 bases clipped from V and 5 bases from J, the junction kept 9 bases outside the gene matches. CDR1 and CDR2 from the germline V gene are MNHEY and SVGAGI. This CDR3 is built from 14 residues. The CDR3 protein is CASRGTSSGETQYF. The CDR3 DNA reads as TGTGCCAGCCGCGGGACTAGCAGTGGGGAGACCCAGTACTTC.